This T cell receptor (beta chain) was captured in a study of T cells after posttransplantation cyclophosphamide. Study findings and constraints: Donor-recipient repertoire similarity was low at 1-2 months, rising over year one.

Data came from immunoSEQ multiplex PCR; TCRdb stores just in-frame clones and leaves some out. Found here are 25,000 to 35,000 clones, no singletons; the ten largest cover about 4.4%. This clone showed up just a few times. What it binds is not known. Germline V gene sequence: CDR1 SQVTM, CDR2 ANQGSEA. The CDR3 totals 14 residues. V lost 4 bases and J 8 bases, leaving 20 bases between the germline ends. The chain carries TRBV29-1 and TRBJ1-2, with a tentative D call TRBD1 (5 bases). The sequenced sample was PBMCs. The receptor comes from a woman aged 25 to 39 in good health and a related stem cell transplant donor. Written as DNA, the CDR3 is TGCAGCGTTGCAGAGACAGTGGGGCTATGGGGCTACACCTTC. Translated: CSVAETVGLWGYTF. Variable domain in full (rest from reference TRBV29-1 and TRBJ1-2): SAVISQKPSRDICQRGTSLTIQCQVDSQVTMMFWYRQQPGQSLTLIATANQGSEATYESGFVIDKFPISRPNLTFSTLTVSNMSPEDSSIYLCSVAETVGLWGYTFGSGTRLTVV.